Presented here are 15 T cell receptor beta chains from one specimen sequenced in a study of Graves' ophthalmopathy and Graves' hyperthyroidism. The TCR beta CDR3 regions underwent amplification from RNA transcripts. RT-PCR was first run with HTBI primers, then multiplex PCR in a second round. TCRdb re-derived calls from the multiplex PCR reads in MiXCR, one entry per CDR3 protein. The sample records roughly 400,000 distinct CDR3 sequences, about 16% being singletons. The source material was peripheral blood. The receptors come from a woman in her late teens or twenties with Graves' ophthalmopathy.

In this sample, this clonotype turned up many times. The chain employs TRBV10-2 and TRBJ1-1, with 7 bases lining up with TRBD1. The germline gives CDR1 WSHSY, CDR2 SAAADI. This CDR3 has 13 amino acids. V shed 6 bases, J shed 4 bases, and the junction held 5 bases outside the gene matches. The CDR3 nucleotides read TGCGCCAGCAGGGACAGGAGTCTCACTGAAGCTTTCTTT. Translation gives CASRDRSLTEAFF.

There are many counts of this clonotype. The chain employs TRBV7-3 and TRBJ2-7; a weak D match, TRBD1 (9 bases). V was clipped by 5 bases and J by 4 bases, with 21 bases between them. Germline CDR1 SGHTA, CDR2 FQGTGA. There are 16 residues in the CDR3. The CDR3 DNA sequence: TGTGCCAGCAGCCTCGGGGGGGGACAGGGTAATTACGAGCAGTACTTC. Protein product: CASSLGGGQGNYEQYF.

This chain links TRBV11-2 with TRBJ1-2; no definite D call. Trimming pared 8 bases from V and 2 bases from J, leaving 12 bases between. Germline lookup yields CDR1 SGHAT and CDR2 FQNNGV. This CDR3 is 13 amino acids long. CDR3 DNA: TGTGCCAGCGGCCCGGCGGCGAACTATGGCTACACCTTC. Protein product: CASGPAANYGYTF.

This clonotype was counted ten times or more. The rearrangement uses TRBV18 and TRBJ2-7, with D perhaps assigned TRBD1 or TRBD2 (5 bases each). The CDR3 covers 16 residues. Trimming removed 2 bases at V and 1 base at J, with 15 bases between. Germline V lookup: CDR1 KGHSH, CDR2 LQKENI. The CDR3 DNA is TGTGCCAGCTCACCAGCTGTTGAGGGGCCATCCTACGAGCAGTACTTC. This sequence encodes CASSPAVEGPSYEQYF.

This clonotype appeared many times. V is TRBV28 and J is TRBJ2-7, with D possibly being TRBD1 (6 bases). In germline, CDR1 is MDHEN, CDR2 SYDVKM. There are 14 residues in the CDR3. Trimming removed 6 bases at V and 2 bases at J, with 14 bases between. As DNA, the CDR3 is TGTGCCAGCAGCTGGGGCAGGGGTGCCTACGAGCAGTACTTC. Translating gives CASSWGRGAYEQYF. The full variable domain, in which reference TRBV28 and TRBJ2-7 provide the parts outside the CDR3, is DVKVTQSSRYLVKRTGEKVFLECVQDMDHENMFWYRQDPGLGLRLIYFSYDVKMKEKGDIPEGYSVSREKKERFSLILESASTNQTSMYLCASSWGRGAYEQYFGPGTRLTVT.

This clonotype was counted at least ten times. The chain carries TRBV7-2 and TRBJ2-4; D not certain. The CDR3 has 13 residues. Deletions cut 5 bases from V and 7 bases from J, with 12 bases between. The germline V gene has CDR1 SGHTA and CDR2 FQGNSA. The CDR3 is CASSTFLGNIQYF. CDR3 bases: TGTGCCAGCAGCACTTTCCTAGGGAACATTCAGTACTTC.

This clonotype was detected ten times or more. The genes are TRBV29-1 and TRBJ1-1; TRBD1 is a possible D gene (6 bases). The V end lost 3 bases, the J end lost 0 bases, and 11 bases lay between the germline ends. The CDR3 is made up of 14 amino acids. Germline-derived CDR1 and CDR2 are SQVTM and ANQGSEA. The CDR3 spells CSVEIGQLNTEAFF. The CDR3 DNA sequence: TGCAGCGTTGAGATCGGACAGCTGAACACTGAAGCTTTCTTT.

This clonotype was recorded many times. This chain joins TRBV20-1 and TRBJ2-5; 14 bases agree with TRBD2. Trimming took 4 bases from V and 7 from J; bases not matched to a gene: 8. Germline values: CDR1 DFQATT, CDR2 SNEGSKA (reference sequence). CDR3 length equals 15 residues. The CDR3 bases are TGCAGTGCTACCCCGGGACTAGCGGGAGCGGGGACCCAGTACTTC. As protein: CSATPGLAGAGTQYF.

Turning to this clonotype: This may come from a read error, since a much larger clone is one base off. The V and J genes are TRBV30 and TRBJ1-1, with D perhaps matching TRBD1 (5 bases). CDR3 length equals 13 residues. The V end lost 2 bases, the J end lost 8 bases, and 15 bases lay between the germline ends. The germline gives CDR1 GTSNPN, CDR2 SVGIG (reference sequence). CDR3: CAWSQGGVNEAFF. CDR3 nucleotides: TGTGCCTGGAGTCAGGGTGGGGTTAACGAAGCTTTCTTT.

This clonotype was picked up a small number of times. The CDR3 loop reads CASSPWGSRYEQYF. The CDR3 coding sequence is TGTGCCAGCAGTCCGTGGGGGAGTAGGTACGAGCAGTACTTC. The V call is TRBV27, the J call TRBJ2-7; D could derive from TRBD1 or TRBD2 (5 bases each). The germline gives CDR1 MNHEY, CDR2 SMNVEV (reference sequence). This CDR3 is 14 amino acids long. V was clipped by 5 bases and J by 4 bases, with 15 bases between them.

This clonotype was detected ten times or more. A much larger clone differs from this one at a single base, so this may be a read error. The CDR3 region has the DNA TGTGCCAGCAGTTTAAGGGCCGTTGAGCTGCTTTTT. Its protein product is CASSLRAVELLF. This rearrangement joins TRBV12-3 or TRBV12-4 to TRBJ2-2; D uncertain. The CDR3 loop spans 12 amino acids.

This clonotype was counted at least ten times. This chain joins TRBV20-1 and TRBJ2-5; TRBD1 agrees at 8 bases. J was trimmed by 5 bases and V by 5 bases; bases with no gene match: 10. This CDR3 has 14 residues. The germline CDR1 and CDR2 sequences are DFQATT and SNEGSKA (reference sequence). The CDR3 is CSAWTGQGRETQYF. CDR3 sequence (DNA): TGCAGTGCTTGGACAGGGCAGGGAAGGGAGACCCAGTACTTC.

This clonotype appeared many times. The chain couples TRBV6-2 or TRBV6-3 to TRBJ1-1; D might be TRBD1 (6 bases). The CDR3 has 13 residues. V lost 6 bases to trimming and J lost 3 bases, with 11 bases between them. The V gene's germline CDR1 is MNHEY and CDR2 SVGEGT. The CDR3 DNA reads TGTGCCAGCAGCAAGGAGGGGGACACTGAAGCTTTCTTT. This gives the protein CASSKEGDTEAFF.

Ten or more counts support this clonotype. The chain joins TRBV4-3 to TRBJ2-7; TRBD1 might be the D (6 bases). The CDR3 is 15 amino acids. Trimming cost V 0 bases and J 2 bases, with 11 bases left between them. Germline V gene lookup returns CDR1 LGHNA and CDR2 YSLEER. The CDR3 coding sequence is TGCGCCAGCAGCCAAGAACCCGGGGACACCTACGAGCAGTACTTC. This gives the protein CASSQEPGDTYEQYF.

The rearrangement joins TRBV18 to TRBJ2-1, with TRBD2 matching over 14 bases. The CDR3 consists of 18 residues. The V gene end was trimmed by 2 bases and the J gene end by 3 bases; junction bases not matched to a gene: 6. Germline loops: CDR1 KGHSH, CDR2 LQKENI. The CDR3: CASSPETSGGAVYNEQFF. The CDR3 bases are TGTGCCAGCTCACCAGAGACTAGCGGGGGGGCCGTCTACAATGAGCAGTTCTTC. The full variable domain, its missing parts supplied by reference TRBV18 and TRBJ2-1, is NAGVMQNPRHLVRRRGQEARLRCSPMKGHSHVYWYRQLPEEGLKFMVYLQKENIIDESGMPKERFSAEFPKEGPSILRIQQVVRGDSAAYFCASSPETSGGAVYNEQFFGPGTRLTVL.